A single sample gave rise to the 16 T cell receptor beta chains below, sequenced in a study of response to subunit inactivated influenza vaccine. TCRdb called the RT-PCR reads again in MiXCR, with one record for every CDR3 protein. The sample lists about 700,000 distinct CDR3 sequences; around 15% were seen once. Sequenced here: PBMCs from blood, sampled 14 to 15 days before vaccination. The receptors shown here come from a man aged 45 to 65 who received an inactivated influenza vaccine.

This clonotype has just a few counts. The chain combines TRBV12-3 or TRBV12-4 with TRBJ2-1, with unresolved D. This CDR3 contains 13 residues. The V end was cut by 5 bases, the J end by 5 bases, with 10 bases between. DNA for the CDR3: TGTGCCAGCAGTCGCCGGAGAAACAATGAGCAGTTCTTC. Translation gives CASSRRRNNEQFF.

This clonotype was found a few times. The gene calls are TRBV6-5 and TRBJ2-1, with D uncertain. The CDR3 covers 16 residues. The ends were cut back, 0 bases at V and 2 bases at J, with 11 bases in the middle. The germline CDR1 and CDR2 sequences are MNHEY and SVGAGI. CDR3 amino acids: CASSYSGTSPYNEQFF. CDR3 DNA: TGTGCCAGCAGTTACTCTGGCACCAGCCCCTACAATGAGCAGTTCTTC.

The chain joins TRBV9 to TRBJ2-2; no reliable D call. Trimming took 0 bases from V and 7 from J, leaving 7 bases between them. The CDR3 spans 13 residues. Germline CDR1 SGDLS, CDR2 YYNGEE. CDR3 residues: CASSVEPVGELFF. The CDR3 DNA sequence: TGTGCCAGCAGCGTAGAGCCCGTCGGGGAGCTGTTTTTT.

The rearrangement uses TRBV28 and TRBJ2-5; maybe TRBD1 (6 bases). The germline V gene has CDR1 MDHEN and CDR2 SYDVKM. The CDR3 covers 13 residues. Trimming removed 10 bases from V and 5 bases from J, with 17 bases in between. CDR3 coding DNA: TGTGCCACCTTGACAGGCGTGGGCGAGACCCAGTACTTC. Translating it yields CATLTGVGETQYF. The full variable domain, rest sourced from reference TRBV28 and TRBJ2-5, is DVKVTQSSRYLVKRTGEKVFLECVQDMDHENMFWYRQDPGLGLRLIYFSYDVKMKEKGDIPEGYSVSREKKERFSLILESASTNQTSMYLCATLTGVGETQYFGPGTRLLVL.

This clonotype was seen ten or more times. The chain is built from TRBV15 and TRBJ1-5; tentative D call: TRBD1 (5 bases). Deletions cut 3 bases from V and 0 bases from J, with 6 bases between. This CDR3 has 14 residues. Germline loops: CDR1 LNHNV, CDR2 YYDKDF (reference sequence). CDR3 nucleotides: TGTGCCACCAGCAGGCAGGGTAGCAATCAGCCCCAGCATTTT. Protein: CATSRQGSNQPQHF.

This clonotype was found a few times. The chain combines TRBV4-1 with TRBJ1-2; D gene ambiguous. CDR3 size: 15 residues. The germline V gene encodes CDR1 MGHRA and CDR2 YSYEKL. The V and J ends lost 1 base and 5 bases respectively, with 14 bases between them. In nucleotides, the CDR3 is TGCGCCAGCAGCCAAGGATCGGCTCTCTTATATGGCTACACCTTC. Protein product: CASSQGSALLYGYTF.

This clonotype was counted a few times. The CDR3 sequence: CASSLVGQRYYNEQFF. In DNA form, the CDR3 reads TGTGCCAGCAGTTTAGTAGGGCAGAGATATTACAATGAGCAGTTCTTC. This chain connects TRBV12-3 or TRBV12-4 to TRBJ2-1; D gene uncertain. The CDR3 length is 16 residues. The V gene lost 1 base and the J gene lost 4 bases, with 14 bases spanning the gap.

The CDR3 protein is CASSVGGQNSYEQYF. The CDR3 nucleotides are TGTGCCAGCAGCGTAGGCGGACAGAACTCCTACGAGCAGTACTTC. The chain joins TRBV9 to TRBJ2-7; perhaps TRBD1 as D (6 bases). Looked up from germline, CDR1 is SGDLS and CDR2 is YYNGEE. Trimming removed 0 bases from V and 0 bases from J, with 10 bases in between. The length of the CDR3 is 15 residues.

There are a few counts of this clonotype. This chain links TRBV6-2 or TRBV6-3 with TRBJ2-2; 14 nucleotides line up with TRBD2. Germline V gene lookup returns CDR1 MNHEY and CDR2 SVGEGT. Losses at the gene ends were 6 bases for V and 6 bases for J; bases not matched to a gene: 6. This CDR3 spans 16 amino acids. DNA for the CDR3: TGTGCCAGCAGCAATACGGGACTAGCGGGAGCCGGGGAGCTGTTTTTT. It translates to CASSNTGLAGAGELFF.

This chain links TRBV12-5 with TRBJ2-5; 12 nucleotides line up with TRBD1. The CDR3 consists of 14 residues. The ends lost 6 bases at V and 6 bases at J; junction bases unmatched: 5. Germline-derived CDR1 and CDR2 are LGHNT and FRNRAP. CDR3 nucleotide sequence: TGTGCTAGTGGCCCGGGACAGGGGGCAAAGACCCAGTACTTC. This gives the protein CASGPGQGAKTQYF. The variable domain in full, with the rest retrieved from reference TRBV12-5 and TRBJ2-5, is DARVTQTPRHKVTEMGQEVTMRCQPILGHNTVFWYRQTMMQGLELLAYFRNRAPLDDSGMPKDRFSAEMPDATLATLKIQPSEPRDSAVYFCASGPGQGAKTQYFGPGTRLLVL.

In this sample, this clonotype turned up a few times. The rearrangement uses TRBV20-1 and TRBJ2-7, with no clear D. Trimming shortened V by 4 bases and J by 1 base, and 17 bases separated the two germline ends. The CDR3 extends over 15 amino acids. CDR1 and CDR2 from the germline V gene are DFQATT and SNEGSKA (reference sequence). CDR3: CSAIRRRRNSYEQYF. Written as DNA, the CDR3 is TGCAGTGCTATCCGGAGACGGCGGAATTCCTACGAGCAGTACTTC.

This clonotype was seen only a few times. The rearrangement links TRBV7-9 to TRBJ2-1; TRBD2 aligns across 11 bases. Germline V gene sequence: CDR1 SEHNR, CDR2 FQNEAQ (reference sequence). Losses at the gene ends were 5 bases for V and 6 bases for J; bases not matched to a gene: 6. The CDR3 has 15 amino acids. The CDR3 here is CASSPGLAELNEQFF. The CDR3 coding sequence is TGTGCCAGCAGCCCGGGACTAGCGGAGCTCAATGAGCAGTTCTTC.

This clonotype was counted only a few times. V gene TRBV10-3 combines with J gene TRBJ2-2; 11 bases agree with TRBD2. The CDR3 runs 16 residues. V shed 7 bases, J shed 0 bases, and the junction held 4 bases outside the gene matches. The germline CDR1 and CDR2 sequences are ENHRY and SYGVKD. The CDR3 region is CAINLGLAANTGELFF. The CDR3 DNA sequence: TGTGCCATCAACCTGGGACTAGCGGCGAACACCGGGGAGCTGTTTTTT.

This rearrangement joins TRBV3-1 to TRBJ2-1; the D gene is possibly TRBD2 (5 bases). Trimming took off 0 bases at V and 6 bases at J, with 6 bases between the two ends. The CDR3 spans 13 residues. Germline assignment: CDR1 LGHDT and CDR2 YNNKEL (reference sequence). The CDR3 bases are TGTGCCAGCAGCCAAGATACTAGCAATGAGCAGTTCTTC. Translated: CASSQDTSNEQFF.

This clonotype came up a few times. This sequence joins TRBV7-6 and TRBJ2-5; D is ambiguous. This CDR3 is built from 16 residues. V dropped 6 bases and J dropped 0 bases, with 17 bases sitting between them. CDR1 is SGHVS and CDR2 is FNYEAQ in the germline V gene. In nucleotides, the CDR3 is TGTGCCAGCAGTCCCGCCCCCGGACGACACCAAGAGACCCAGTACTTC. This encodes CASSPAPGRHQETQYF.

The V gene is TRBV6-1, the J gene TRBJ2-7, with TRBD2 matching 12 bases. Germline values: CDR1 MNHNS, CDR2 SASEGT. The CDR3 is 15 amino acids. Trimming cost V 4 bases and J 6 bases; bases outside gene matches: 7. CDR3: CASSAGLAGMREQYF. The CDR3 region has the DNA TGTGCCAGCAGTGCCGGACTAGCGGGGATGCGCGAGCAGTACTTC.